The 24 T cell receptor beta chains below all came from one sample that was sequenced in a study of T cell repertoires in cytomegalovirus infection. These receptors' antigens are unknown. TCRdb re-called the reads with MiXCR, one entry per CDR3 protein. The top ten hold over 13% of the sample, which has about 890,000 distinct CDR3 sequences, around 31% seen once. Here the sequenced sample was cultured CD8+ T cells from PBMCs, taken from culture after CMV antigen stimulation. The source of these receptors is a human donor in good health (CMV status not recorded). Some clones in this sample may be carry-over from other donors' samples.

V is TRBV7-9 and J is TRBJ1-1, with TRBD1 matching over 12 bases. Trimming cost V 3 bases and J 11 bases; bases outside gene matches: 4. The CDR3 runs 13 residues. Germline-derived CDR1 and CDR2 are SEHNR and FQNEAQ (reference sequence). The CDR3 nucleotides read TGTGCCAGCAGCTTGGGACAGGGGGCGCCTGCTTTCTTT. It is translated as CASSLGQGAPAFF.

This clonotype has only a few counts. Sequence at one end of the junction differs from germline and may be a read error. The chain links TRBV6-5 to TRBJ2-1; TRBD2 matches 10 bases. Germline CDR1 MNHEY, CDR2 SVGAGI. The CDR3 totals 16 residues. The chain's CDR3 is CASTYPSSGGYNEQFF. The CDR3 DNA reads TGTGCCAGCACTTACCCGTCTAGCGGGGGTTACAATGAGCAGTTCTTC.

The rearrangement links TRBV10-2 to TRBJ2-5; TRBD2 matches at 13 bases. The V gene end was trimmed by 4 bases and the J gene end by 4 bases; junction bases not matched to a gene: 0. This CDR3 has 14 amino acids. Germline lookup yields CDR1 WSHSY and CDR2 SAAADI. Here the CDR3 reads CASSGLAGGETQYF. CDR3 sequence (DNA): TGCGCCAGCAGTGGACTAGCGGGGGGAGAGACCCAGTACTTC.

In regard to this clonotype: Being one base from a much bigger clone, this may be a read error. CDR3 loop: CASSVRTGVVHERFF. The CDR3 DNA sequence: TGTGCCAGCAGTGTAAGGACAGGGGTGGTGCATGAGCGGTTCTTC. The chain employs TRBV6-1 and TRBJ2-1; 9 bases fit TRBD1. CDR1 and CDR2 from the germline V gene are MNHNS and SASEGT. This CDR3 comprises 15 residues.

The V and J genes are TRBV6-2 or TRBV6-3 and TRBJ1-1; D gene uncertain. Trimming removed 4 bases at V and 0 bases at J, with 12 bases between. The length of the CDR3 is 15 residues. Germline V gene sequence: CDR1 MNHEY, CDR2 SVGEGT. CDR3: CASSSSPFMNTEAFF. As DNA, the CDR3 is TGTGCCAGCAGTTCATCTCCGTTTATGAACACTGAAGCTTTCTTT.

This chain links TRBV28 with TRBJ2-1, with a tentative D call TRBD1 (5 bases). V lost 3 bases and J lost 6, with 15 bases in between. CDR3 size: 15 residues. From germline, CDR1 is MDHEN and CDR2 SYDVKM. CDR3 residues: CASSFQGYLGNEQFF. The CDR3, as DNA: TGTGCCAGCAGTTTTCAGGGATATCTGGGCAATGAGCAGTTCTTC.

This chain links TRBV28 with TRBJ1-2, with TRBD1 identical over 9 bases. Unmatched junction bases numbered 11, after V lost 4 bases and J lost 8 bases. CDR1 is MDHEN, CDR2 SYDVKM, per germline. The CDR3 sequence is 15 residues long. The CDR3 sequence: CASSSYTWTGEGYTF. CDR3 coding DNA: TGTGCCAGCAGTTCATACACCTGGACAGGGGAAGGCTACACCTTC.

This sequence joins TRBV5-1 and TRBJ2-3; 10 bases are shared with TRBD1. Germline V gene lookup returns CDR1 SGHRS and CDR2 YFSETQ. After removal of 4 bases from V and 6 bases from J, the junction contained 8 bases not matched to a gene. This CDR3 is 15 amino acids long. The CDR3 loop is CASSGGTGDMDTQYF. The CDR3 DNA reads TGCGCCAGCAGCGGCGGGACAGGGGATATGGATACGCAGTATTTT.

This chain joins TRBV28 and TRBJ1-5; D is perhaps TRBD1 (5 bases). V shed 5 bases and J shed 0 bases, with 26 bases lying between them. Germline CDR1 reads MDHEN; CDR2 reads SYDVKM. The CDR3 has 20 amino acids. This CDR3 is CASSIPPGTLTPYSNQPQHF. CDR3 nucleotide sequence: TGTGCCAGCAGTATCCCCCCCGGGACCTTAACCCCTTATAGCAATCAGCCCCAGCATTTT.

This clonotype showed up just a few times. The rearrangement links TRBV28 to TRBJ1-1; possible D gene TRBD1, 5 bases. Per germline, CDR1 MDHEN and CDR2 SYDVKM. V was clipped by 3 bases and J by 4 bases, with 12 bases between them. The CDR3 covers 14 residues. CDR3 sequence (DNA): TGTGCCAGCAGTTTCGGGGGGTGGTTCACTGAAGCTTTCTTT. Residues: CASSFGGWFTEAFF.

This clonotype was picked up a small number of times. V usage is TRBV12-5 and J usage is TRBJ2-3; 9 nucleotides line up with TRBD1. The ends lost 4 bases at V and 0 bases at J; junction bases unmatched: 11. CDR1 is LGHNT and CDR2 is FRNRAP in the germline V gene. This CDR3 is built from 18 residues. The CDR3 DNA reads TGTGCTAGTGGTTGGCAACAGGGGGCCCGGGGCAGCACAGATACGCAGTATTTT. As protein: CASGWQQGARGSTDTQYF.

This clonotype has a handful of counts. The V gene is TRBV6-1, the J gene TRBJ1-5; D remains ambiguous. CDR1 and CDR2 (germline): MNHNS, SASEGT. The CDR3 is 10 residues long. CDR3 region: CAVGNQPQHF. CDR3 nucleotide sequence: TGTGCGGTGGGCAATCAGCCCCAGCATTTT.

The chain joins TRBV5-1 to TRBJ1-1; 8 bases line up with TRBD1. This CDR3 is built from 16 residues. V shed 3 bases and J 3 bases; nucleotides not matched to a gene: 10. CDR1 and CDR2 from the germline V gene are SGHRS and YFSETQ. The CDR3 nucleotides read TGCGCCAGCAGCTCAATCCCGGGACAGGCTGACACTGAAGCTTTCTTT. This translates into CASSSIPGQADTEAFF.

The rearrangement uses TRBV15 and TRBJ1-1; TRBD1 matches 7 bases. V lost 5 bases, J lost 0 bases, and 6 bases stayed unmatched. In germline, CDR1 is LNHNV, CDR2 YYDKDF (reference sequence). The CDR3 has 15 amino acids. The CDR3 DNA reads as TGTGCCACCAGCCCCGACAGGGCTTTGAACACTGAAGCTTTCTTT. Protein sequence: CATSPDRALNTEAFF.

This clonotype has more than one count but fewer than ten. The V gene is TRBV5-5, the J gene TRBJ2-1; 10 positions agree with TRBD2. Germline-derived CDR1 and CDR2 are SGHKS and YYEKEE (reference sequence). After removal of 2 bases from V and 7 bases from J, the junction contained 6 bases not matched to a gene. CDR3 size: 15 residues. The CDR3 loop reads CASSFGAGGRNEQFF. For the CDR3, the DNA is TGTGCCAGCAGCTTCGGAGCGGGGGGGCGAAATGAGCAGTTCTTC. The full variable domain, in which reference TRBV5-5 and TRBJ2-1 provide the parts outside the CDR3, is DAGVTQSPTHLIKTRGQQVTLRCSPISGHKSVSWYQQVLGQGPQFIFQYYEKEERGRGNFPDRFSARQFPNYSSELNVNALLLGDSALYLCASSFGAGGRNEQFFGPGTRLTVL.

This clonotype was detected only a few times. The rearrangement uses TRBV6-2 or TRBV6-3 and TRBJ2-4; D not certain. The germline V and J ends were trimmed by 0 bases and 0 bases, with 9 bases remaining between them. The CDR3 has 16 amino acids. Per germline, CDR1 MNHEY and CDR2 SVGEGT. The CDR3 sequence is CASSYSRDLAKNIQYF. The CDR3 region has the DNA TGTGCCAGCAGTTACTCCCGTGACCTAGCCAAAAACATTCAGTACTTC.

The chain joins TRBV20-1 to TRBJ1-5; D is undetermined. This CDR3 has 15 residues. Per the germline V gene, CDR1 is DFQATT and CDR2 is SNEGSKA (reference sequence). V was cut by 2 bases and J by 5 bases, with 16 bases left in between. The CDR3 protein is CSARSFWRADQPQHF. CDR3 bases: TGCAGTGCTAGATCCTTCTGGAGGGCGGATCAGCCCCAGCATTTT.

The chain couples TRBV6-5 to TRBJ2-3; 14 nucleotides align to TRBD2. The length of the CDR3 is 16 residues. With 2 bases clipped from V and 6 bases from J, the junction kept 4 bases outside the gene matches. CDR1 and CDR2 from the germline V gene are MNHEY and SVGAGI. DNA for the CDR3: TGTGCCAGCAGTTACACAGGACTAGCGGGGGGCGATACGCAGTATTTT. Protein sequence: CASSYTGLAGGDTQYF.

The V and J genes are TRBV2 and TRBJ2-7; no clear D. Germline V gene data show CDR1 as SNHLY and CDR2 as FYNNEI. This CDR3 has 13 amino acids. The V gene lost 1 base and the J gene lost 3 bases, with 7 bases spanning the gap. The CDR3 DNA follows: TGTGCCAGCAGTGAAGGGTCCATCTACGAGCAGTACTTC. Amino acids: CASSEGSIYEQYF.

This clonotype was seen a handful of times. The chain joins TRBV4-1 to TRBJ2-5; 15 bases are shared with TRBD2. Germline V CDR1 and CDR2: MGHRA, YSYEKL. Trimming took 3 bases from V and 7 from J; bases not matched to a gene: 18. This CDR3 has 20 residues. The CDR3 sequence: CASSHDPGTSGGPSRGTQYF. CDR3 in DNA: TGCGCCAGCAGCCATGACCCCGGGACTAGCGGGGGGCCCTCGCGGGGGACCCAGTACTTC.

In its sample, this clonotype was seen a few times. V and J are TRBV28 and TRBJ2-5, with no clear D. Trimming cost V 4 bases and J 2 bases, with 14 bases left between them. This CDR3 contains 15 residues. Germline CDR1 is MDHEN and CDR2 is SYDVKM. The CDR3 reads CASSSPWVVQETQYF. The CDR3 coding sequence is TGTGCCAGCAGTTCCCCCTGGGTAGTACAAGAGACCCAGTACTTC.

The chain links TRBV19 to TRBJ1-4, with a weak D call TRBD1 (6 bases). V was clipped by 5 bases and J by 6 bases, with 16 bases between them. The CDR3 runs to 15 residues. Germline CDR1 reads LNHDA; CDR2 reads SQIVND (reference sequence). The CDR3: CASSADLPGDEKLFF. DNA of the CDR3: TGTGCCAGTAGTGCGGACCTGCCAGGGGATGAAAAACTGTTTTTT.

In this sample, this clonotype turned up a few times. The V gene is TRBV9, the J gene TRBJ1-1; D not certain. Trimming pared 0 bases from V and 0 bases from J, leaving 12 bases between. CDR3 size: 16 residues. From germline, CDR1 is SGDLS and CDR2 YYNGEE. CDR3 nucleotides: TGTGCCAGCAGCGTAGGTCAGGCGGTCCTGAACACTGAAGCTTTCTTT. Protein product: CASSVGQAVLNTEAFF.

The V call is TRBV27, the J call TRBJ1-1, with 7 bases lining up with TRBD1. J was trimmed by 6 bases and V by 1 base; bases with no gene match: 5. Looked up from germline, CDR1 is MNHEY and CDR2 is SMNVEV (reference sequence). CDR3 length equals 14 residues. The CDR3 DNA sequence: TGTGCCAGCAGTTTATACGACAGGGCTCCTGAAGCTTTCTTT. It is translated as CASSLYDRAPEAFF.